Reported below is one T cell receptor beta chain. Its antigen is unknown. This sample was taken from a study of cytomegalovirus exposure and HLA in healthy donors. PCR employed 60 Vbeta and 13 Jbeta primers. Produced via immunoSEQ multiplex PCR; TCRdb's table is partial and in-frame only. The repertoire holds 140,000 to 150,000 clones, with almost 85% as singletons. Study results and limitations: A classifier reportedly called cytomegalovirus status with high sensitivity and specificity. When the data were analyzed later, several of the most significant clusters appeared to be linked to common viral pathogens. The authors listed 164 TCR beta chains as cytomegalovirus-associated. Rates of TCR association differed by HLA locus in a later analysis, with DRB1 highest and HLA-C lowest.

CDR3 length equals 15 residues. Germline CDR1 and CDR2: MNHNY and SVGAGI (reference sequence). Trimming pared 8 bases from V and 0 bases from J, leaving 13 bases between. This TCR was recovered from a woman aged 60 to 75 in good health and CMV-seropositive. The sample was PBMCs. The chain recombines TRBV6-6 with TRBJ2-2; tentative D call: TRBD1 (5 bases). CDR3 DNA: TGTGCCAGCGGAATGACAGCCTCGAACACCGGGGAGCTGTTTTTT. Amino acids: CASGMTASNTGELFF.